This T cell receptor (beta chain) was sequenced in a study of blood T cells in healthy people across ages. Study-wide points: Older individuals had lower TCR beta diversity per million T cells (the decline was roughly linear). Expanded clonotype shifts may have been confounded, as the donors had an unknown CMV status. Long-lived and aged donors differed, with more naive CD4+ cells and higher diversity in the long-lived.

Sample-barcoded 5' priming and a J-beta primer mix drove a second PCR of about 6 to 12 cycles. TCRdb processed the 5' RACE reads anew with MiXCR; each CDR3 protein has one entry. The table shows approximately 810,000 distinct CDR3 sequences, with approximately 35% occurring only once. Notes on this clonotype: The antigen remains unidentified.

The CDR3 consists of 11 residues. The V gene's germline CDR1 is DFQATT and CDR2 SNEGSKA (reference sequence). Deletions cut 8 bases from V and 1 base from J, with 8 bases between. The TCR originated in a young man in good health. This sequence joins TRBV20-1 and TRBJ1-1, with D uncertain. The sequenced sample was blood. CDR3 residues: CSPFSNTEAFF. The CDR3, as DNA: TGCAGTCCCTTTTCGAACACTGAAGCTTTCTTT.